This is a list of T cell receptor beta chains from one sample in a study of CD8 T cells in Susac syndrome. TCRdb used MiXCR to reprocess the immunoSEQ multiplex PCR reads, holding one entry per CDR3 protein. The sample contains some 260,000 distinct CDR3 sequences, 70% to 90% of which appear only once. Sequenced sample: CD8+ T cells from PBMCs. The receptors shown here come from a human donor with multiple sclerosis. The CDR3 runs from the conserved cysteine through the conserved F or W. A D gene is named only where the DNA matches it firmly. Part of the rows lack a size; the others show once, few, many or a class for expanded clones.

J,size,D,V,DNA,CDR3
TRBJ2-4,.,TRBD1,TRBV5-1,TGCGCCAGCAGCTGGACAGGAATATCCCTCTTC,CASSWTGISLF
TRBJ1-3,.,TRBD1,TRBV27,TGTGCCAGCAGTCCCCAGGGGGAATATGGAAACACCATATATTTT,CASSPQGEYGNTIYF
TRBJ2-1,.,.,TRBV4-1,TGCGCCAGCAGCCAAGATTACCCAGCGTACAATGAGCAGTTCTTC,CASSQDYPAYNEQFF
TRBJ2-5,.,TRBD2,TRBV11-1,TGTGCCAGCAGCCTACTTCATCAGGGACTAGCGGGAGTTCTCCAAGAGACCCAGTACTTC,CASSLLHQGLAGVLQETQYF
TRBJ2-1,.,.,TRBV7-7,TGTGCTAGCAGCTTAGCGGCAGGATCCTACAATGAGCAGTTCTTC,CASSLAAGSYNEQFF
TRBJ2-2,.,.,TRBV28,TGTGCCAGCAGTCTAACCCCGGCAGGGGTGAACACCGGGGAGCTGTTTTTT,CASSLTPAGVNTGELFF
TRBJ1-1,once,.,TRBV27,TGTGCCAGCAGTTTATTAGGCGGGGAAGCTTTCTTT,CASSLLGGEAFF
TRBJ2-1,few,.,TRBV3-1,TGTGCCAGCAGCCAAGTAGGGTTTAGCTCCTACAATGAGCAGTTCTTC,CASSQVGFSSYNEQFF
TRBJ2-4,.,.,TRBV5-1,TGCGCCAGCAGCTTGGACGCCCGATCGGGAAACATTCAGTACTTC,CASSLDARSGNIQYF
TRBJ2-5,.,TRBD2,TRBV12-3/TRBV12-4,TGTGCCAGCAGAGGGACTAGCGGCCTCCAAGAGACCCAGTACTTC,CASRGTSGLQETQYF
TRBJ2-2,.,.,TRBV3-1,TGTGCCAGCAGCCAAGATATAAGGGCCGGGGAGCTGTTTTTT,CASSQDIRAGELFF
TRBJ2-5,.,.,TRBV10-2,TGCGCCAGCAGGCCCGGCCAAGAGACCCAGTACTTC,CASRPGQETQYF
TRBJ2-7,.,TRBD1,TRBV7-9,TGTGCCAGCAGCTTAGGGGGGGGACAGGGGCCCTCCTACGAGCAGTACTTC,CASSLGGGQGPSYEQYF
TRBJ1-4,once,.,TRBV21-1,TGCGCCAGCAGCAAAGCGGCCTACGGAACAGTCGTTCCTGGGGATAATGAAAAACTGTTTTTT,CASSKAAYGTVVPGDNEKLFF
TRBJ2-4,.,.,TRBV19,TGTGCCAGTAGTAAAGGCTACAGGGTGGCGCTAGCCAAAAACATTCAGTACTTC,CASSKGYRVALAKNIQYF
TRBJ2-1,.,.,TRBV7-9,TGTGCCAGCAGCTTGTGGCTCGCCAATGAGCAGTTCTTC,CASSLWLANEQFF
TRBJ1-3,.,.,TRBV3-1,TGTGCCAGCAGCCTGCCCTTATCCAGCCGCTCTGGAAACACCATATATTTT,CASSLPLSSRSGNTIYF
TRBJ2-7,.,.,TRBV10-3,TGTGCCATCAGTGTTAGGTCGCCCGTAGCGCGCGAGCAGTACTTC,CAISVRSPVAREQYF
TRBJ1-5,.,.,TRBV27,TGTGCCAGCAGTCCGGGACGCAATCAGCCCCAGCATTTT,CASSPGRNQPQHF
TRBJ2-3,.,TRBD2,TRBV5-6,TGTGCCAGCAGCTCTGGGACTACGGATACGCAGTATTTT,CASSSGTTDTQYF
TRBJ2-7,.,TRBD2,TRBV7-9,TGTGCCAGCAGCTCCCCATCGACTAGCGGGAGGGGAGAGCAGTACTTC,CASSSPSTSGRGEQYF
TRBJ2-1,.,.,TRBV27,TGTGCCAGCAGCCGGGGCCAGCGGCTCTCCTACAATGAGCAGTTCTTC,CASSRGQRLSYNEQFF
TRBJ2-7,.,TRBD2,TRBV28,TGTGCCAGCAGTTTAGGGGGGGGATCCCCCTACGAGCAGTACTTC,CASSLGGGSPYEQYF
TRBJ2-5,.,TRBD1,TRBV3-1,TGTGCCAGCAGCCAAGAACAGGGGTGGTACCAAGAGACCCAGTACTTC,CASSQEQGWYQETQYF
TRBJ2-7,.,.,TRBV28,TGTGCCAGCAGTTCGCAGCGGGCCCTCTCCTACGAGCAGTACTTC,CASSSQRALSYEQYF
TRBJ2-1,.,TRBD2,TRBV6-2/TRBV6-3,TGTGCCAGCAGTTCCCTTAGCGGGTCCCCCTACAATGAGCAGTTCTTC,CASSSLSGSPYNEQFF
TRBJ2-1,.,.,TRBV4-1,TGCGCCAGCAGCAGGACAGAGTCAAGCAATGAGCAGTTCTTC,CASSRTESSNEQFF
TRBJ2-2,once,TRBD2,TRBV7-8,TGTGCCAGCAGCTCTAAACTAGCGGGAGCCACCGGGGAGCTGTTTTTT,CASSSKLAGATGELFF
TRBJ2-7,.,.,TRBV7-2,TGTGCCAGCCGCCACCCCGGACTTTCCAGCTACGAGCAGTACTTC,CASRHPGLSSYEQYF
TRBJ2-5,few,.,TRBV28,TGTGCCAGCAGCCCCCCACGGGATCACAATAAAGAGACCCAGTACTTC,CASSPPRDHNKETQYF
TRBJ1-1,.,.,TRBV5-5,TGTGCCAGCAGCTTGGGACGGCCCCATGTGACTACTGAAGCTTTCTTT,CASSLGRPHVTTEAFF
TRBJ2-3,.,.,TRBV27,TGTGCCAGCAGTTTAGTAGGAGCCCGGGAGCGGTATTTT,CASSLVGARERYF